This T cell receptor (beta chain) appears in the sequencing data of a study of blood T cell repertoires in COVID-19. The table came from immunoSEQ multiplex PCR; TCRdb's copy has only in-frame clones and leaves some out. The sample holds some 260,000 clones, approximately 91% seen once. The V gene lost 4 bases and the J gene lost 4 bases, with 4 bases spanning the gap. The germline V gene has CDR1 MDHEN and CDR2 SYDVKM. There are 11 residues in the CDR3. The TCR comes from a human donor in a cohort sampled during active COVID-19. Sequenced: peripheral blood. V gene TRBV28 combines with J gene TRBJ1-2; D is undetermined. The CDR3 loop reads CASSSRYGYTF. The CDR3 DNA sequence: TGTGCCAGCAGTTCCCGCTATGGCTACACCTTC.